The entry below describes one TCR beta chain. Its target is unknown. CD45RO-negative cells were positively selected for CCR7, leaving out terminally differentiated effector memory CD45RA+ cells. The sample comes from a study of shared clonotypes between healthy human individuals. This CDR3 is built from 13 residues. Germline V lookup: CDR1 SEHNR, CDR2 FQNEAQ (reference sequence). Trimming took 5 bases from V and 3 from J, leaving 10 bases between them. Splitting of each subset's genomic DNA was done evenly across several immunoSEQ plates. In the source study's methods: Junction-only sequences produced by ImmunoSEQ had no quality scores, so filtering differed. The table came from immunoSEQ multiplex PCR; TCRdb's copy has only in-frame clones and leaves some out. V, J and clone size were drawn from that table, and D and trimming were deduced from the DNA. The data contain roughly 1,800,000 clones, over 85% of them singletons.

Study-wide results and limits: Sampling used blood alone; tissue repertoires probably differ.

The sequenced sample was naive CD8+ T cells sorted from blood. The source of this sequence is a man aged 18-30 years in good health. J is TRBJ2-5 and V is TRBV7-9, with a weak D call TRBD1 (6 bases). CDR3 residues: CASSNSGEETQYF. The CDR3 coding sequence is TGTGCCAGCAGCAACTCAGGGGAAGAGACCCAGTACTTC.